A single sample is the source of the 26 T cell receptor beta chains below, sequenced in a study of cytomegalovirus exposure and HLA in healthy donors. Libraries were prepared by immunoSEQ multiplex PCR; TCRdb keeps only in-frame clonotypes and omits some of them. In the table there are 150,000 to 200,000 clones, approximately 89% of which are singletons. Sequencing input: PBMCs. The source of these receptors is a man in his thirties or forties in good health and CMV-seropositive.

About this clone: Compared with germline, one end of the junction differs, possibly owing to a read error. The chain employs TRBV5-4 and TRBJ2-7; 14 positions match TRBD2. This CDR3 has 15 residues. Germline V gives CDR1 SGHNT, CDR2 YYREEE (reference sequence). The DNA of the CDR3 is TGTGCCAGCAGCTCCCACCTCGGGACTAGCGGGAGTGGTGACTTC. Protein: CASSSHLGTSGSGDF.

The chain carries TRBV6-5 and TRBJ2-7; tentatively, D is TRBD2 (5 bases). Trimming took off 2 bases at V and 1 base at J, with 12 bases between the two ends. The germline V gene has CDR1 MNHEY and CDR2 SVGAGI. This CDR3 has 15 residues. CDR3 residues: CASSYEAGPSYEQYF. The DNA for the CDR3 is TGTGCCAGCAGTTACGAGGCGGGTCCTTCCTACGAGCAGTACTTC.

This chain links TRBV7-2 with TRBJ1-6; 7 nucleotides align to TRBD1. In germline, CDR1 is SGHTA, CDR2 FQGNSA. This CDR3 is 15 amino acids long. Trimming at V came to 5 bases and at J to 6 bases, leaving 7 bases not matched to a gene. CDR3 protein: CASSLRQGLNSPLHF. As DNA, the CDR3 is TGTGCCAGCAGCCTGCGACAGGGCCTTAATTCACCCCTCCACTTT. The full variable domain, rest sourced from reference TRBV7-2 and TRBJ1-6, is GAGVSQSPSNKVTEKGKDVELRCDPISGHTALYWYRQSLGQGLEFLIYFQGNSAPDKSGLPSDRFSAERTGGSVSTLTIQRTQQEDSAVYLCASSLRQGLNSPLHFGNGTRLTVT.

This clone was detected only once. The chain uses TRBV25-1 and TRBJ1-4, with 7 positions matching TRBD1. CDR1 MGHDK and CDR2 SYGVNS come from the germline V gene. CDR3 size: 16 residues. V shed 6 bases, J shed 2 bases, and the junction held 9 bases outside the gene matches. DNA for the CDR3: TGTGCCAGCAGCCAAGCCCTGACAGGGACTAATGAAAAACTGTTTTTT. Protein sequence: CASSQALTGTNEKLFF.

CDR3 in amino acids: CASSPDRRGTEAFF. The CDR3 bases are TGTGCCAGCAGCCCAGACAGGCGAGGGACTGAAGCTTTCTTT. V usage is TRBV27 and J usage is TRBJ1-1; tentatively, D is TRBD1 (6 bases). Germline CDR1 and CDR2: MNHEY and SMNVEV (reference sequence). V dropped 6 bases and J dropped 5 bases, with 16 bases sitting between them. The CDR3 spans 14 residues.

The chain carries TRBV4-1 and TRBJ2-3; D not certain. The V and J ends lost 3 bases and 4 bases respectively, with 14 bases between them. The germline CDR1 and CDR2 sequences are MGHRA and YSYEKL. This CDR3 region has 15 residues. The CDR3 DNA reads TGCGCCAGCAGCCATCTCTTGCGATCCGCAGATACGCAGTATTTT. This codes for CASSHLLRSADTQYF.

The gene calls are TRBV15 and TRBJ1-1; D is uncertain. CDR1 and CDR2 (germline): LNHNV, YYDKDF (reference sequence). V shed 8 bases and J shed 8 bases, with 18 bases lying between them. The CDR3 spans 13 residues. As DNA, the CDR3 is TGTGCCACCGCAAGTAGTCTGCGTGGAGAAGCTTTCTTT. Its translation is CATASSLRGEAFF. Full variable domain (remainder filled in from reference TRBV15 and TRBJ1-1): DAMVIQNPRYQVTQFGKPVTLSCSQTLNHNVMYWYQQKSSQAPKLLFHYYDKDFNNEADTPDNFQSRRPNTSFCFLDIRSPGLGDTAMYLCATASSLRGEAFFGQGTRLTVV.

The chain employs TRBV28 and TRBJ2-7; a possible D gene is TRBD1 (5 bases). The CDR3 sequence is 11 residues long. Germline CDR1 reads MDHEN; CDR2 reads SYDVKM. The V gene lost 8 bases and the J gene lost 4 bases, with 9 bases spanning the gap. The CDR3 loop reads CASQDRYEQYF. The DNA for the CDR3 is TGTGCCAGCCAAGACAGATACGAGCAGTACTTC.

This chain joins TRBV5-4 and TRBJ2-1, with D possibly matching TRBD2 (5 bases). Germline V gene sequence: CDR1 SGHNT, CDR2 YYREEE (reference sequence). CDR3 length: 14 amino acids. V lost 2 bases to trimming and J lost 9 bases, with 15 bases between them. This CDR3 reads CASSLSSGIREQFF. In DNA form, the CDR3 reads TGTGCCAGCAGCTTATCTTCGGGGATCCGTGAGCAGTTCTTC.

CDR3: CASSLRMSAYQETQYF. The CDR3 DNA follows: TGTGCCAGCAGTCTTCGCATGAGTGCGTACCAAGAGACCCAGTACTTC. The chain has TRBV27 and TRBJ2-5; D unresolved. V lost 5 bases to trimming and J lost 0 bases, with 16 bases between them. The length of the CDR3 is 16 residues. CDR1 is MNHEY and CDR2 is SMNVEV in the germline V gene (reference sequence).

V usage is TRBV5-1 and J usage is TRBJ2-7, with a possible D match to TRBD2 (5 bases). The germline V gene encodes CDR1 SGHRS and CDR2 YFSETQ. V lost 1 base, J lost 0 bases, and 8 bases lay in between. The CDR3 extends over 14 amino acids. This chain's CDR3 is CASSLSTSSYEQYF. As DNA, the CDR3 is TGCGCCAGCAGCTTGTCTACTAGCTCCTACGAGCAGTACTTC.

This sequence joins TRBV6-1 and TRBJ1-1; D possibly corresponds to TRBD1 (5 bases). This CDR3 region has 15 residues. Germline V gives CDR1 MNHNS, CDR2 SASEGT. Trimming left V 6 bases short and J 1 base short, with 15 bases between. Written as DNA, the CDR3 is TGTGCCAGCAGATCCAGGGTCTTAGGGAACACTGAAGCTTTCTTT. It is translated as CASRSRVLGNTEAFF.

The CDR3 region is CASSPKQAQPQHF. CDR3 nucleotide sequence: TGTGCCAGCTCACCGAAACAAGCTCAGCCCCAGCATTTT. This rearrangement joins TRBV18 to TRBJ1-5; unclear D gene. This CDR3 has 13 residues. The V gene lost 3 bases and the J gene lost 6 bases, with 9 bases spanning the gap. Germline V gene sequence: CDR1 KGHSH, CDR2 LQKENI.

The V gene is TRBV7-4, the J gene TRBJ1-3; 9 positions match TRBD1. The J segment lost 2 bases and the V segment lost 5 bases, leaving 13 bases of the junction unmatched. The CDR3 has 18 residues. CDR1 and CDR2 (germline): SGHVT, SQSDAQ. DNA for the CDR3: TGTGCCAGCAGCCGCCTTTGGACAGGGGCCGTTGCTGGAAACACCATATATTTT. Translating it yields CASSRLWTGAVAGNTIYF.

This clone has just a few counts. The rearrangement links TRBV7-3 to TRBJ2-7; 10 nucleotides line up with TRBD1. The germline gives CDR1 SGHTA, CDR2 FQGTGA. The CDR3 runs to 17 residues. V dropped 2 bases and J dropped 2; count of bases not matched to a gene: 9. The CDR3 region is CASSLGPPGQGAYEQYF. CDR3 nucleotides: TGTGCCAGCAGCTTAGGGCCCCCCGGACAGGGGGCCTACGAGCAGTACTTC.

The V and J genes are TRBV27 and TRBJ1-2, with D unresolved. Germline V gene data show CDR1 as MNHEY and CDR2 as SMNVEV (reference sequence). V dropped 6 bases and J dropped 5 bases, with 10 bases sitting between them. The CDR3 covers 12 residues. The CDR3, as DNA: TGTGCCAGCAGGGCAGGACCATATGGCTACACCTTC. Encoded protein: CASRAGPYGYTF.

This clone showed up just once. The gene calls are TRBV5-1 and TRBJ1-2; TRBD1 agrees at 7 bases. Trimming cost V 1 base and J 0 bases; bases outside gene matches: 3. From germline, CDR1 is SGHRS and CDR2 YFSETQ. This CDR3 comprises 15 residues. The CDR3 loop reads CASSLTQGTNYGYTF. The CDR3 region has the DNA TGCGCCAGCAGCTTGACACAGGGGACTAACTATGGCTACACCTTC.

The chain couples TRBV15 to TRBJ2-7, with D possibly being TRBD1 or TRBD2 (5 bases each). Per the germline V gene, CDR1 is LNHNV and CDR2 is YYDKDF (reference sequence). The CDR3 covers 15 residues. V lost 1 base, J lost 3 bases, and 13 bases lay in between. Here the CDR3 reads CATSRGGSLGYEQYF. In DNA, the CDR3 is TGTGCCACCAGCAGAGGGGGGAGTCTTGGCTACGAGCAGTACTTC.

The CDR3 DNA is TGCGCCAGCAACCAACGGGGGACTAGCGGGAGTACCTACGAGCAGTACTTC. This sequence encodes CASNQRGTSGSTYEQYF. The chain has TRBV23-1 and TRBJ2-7; 14 bases match TRBD2. TRBV23-1 is reported as an ORF; its role is uncertain. The ends lost 7 bases at V and 2 bases at J; junction bases unmatched: 10. This CDR3 spans 17 amino acids.

CDR3 coding DNA: TGTGCCAGCAGCTCCGGGAACCCCGGAGAAAAACTGTTTTTT. This sequence encodes CASSSGNPGEKLFF. This sequence joins TRBV7-9 and TRBJ1-4, with unresolved D. CDR3 size: 14 residues. Germline-derived CDR1 and CDR2 are SEHNR and FQNEAQ (reference sequence). V was pared by 4 bases and J by 8 bases, with 14 bases between.

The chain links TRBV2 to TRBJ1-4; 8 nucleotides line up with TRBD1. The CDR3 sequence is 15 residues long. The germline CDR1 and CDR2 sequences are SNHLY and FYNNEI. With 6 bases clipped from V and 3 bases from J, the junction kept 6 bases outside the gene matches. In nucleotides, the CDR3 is TGTGCCAGCAGCTCACAGGGACAGGCTAATGAAAAACTGTTTTTT. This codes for CASSSQGQANEKLFF.

CDR3 in amino acids: CASSEGGGHQETQYF. The CDR3, as DNA: TGTGCCAGCAGTGAAGGAGGCGGACACCAAGAGACCCAGTACTTC. V gene TRBV6-1 combines with J gene TRBJ2-5; D call uncertain. Germline V gives CDR1 MNHNS, CDR2 SASEGT. This CDR3 spans 15 amino acids. Trimming removed 1 base at V and 0 bases at J, with 9 bases between.

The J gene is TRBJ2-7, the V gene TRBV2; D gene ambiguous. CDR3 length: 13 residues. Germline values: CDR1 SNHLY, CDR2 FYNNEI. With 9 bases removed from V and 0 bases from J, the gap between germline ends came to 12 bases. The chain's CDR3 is CARSVPSSYEQYF. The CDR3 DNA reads TGTGCCAGGTCGGTCCCGAGCTCCTACGAGCAGTACTTC.

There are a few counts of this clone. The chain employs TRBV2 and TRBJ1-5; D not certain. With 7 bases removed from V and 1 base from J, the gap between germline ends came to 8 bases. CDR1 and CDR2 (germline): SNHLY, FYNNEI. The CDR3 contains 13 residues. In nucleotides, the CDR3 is TGTGCCAGCATGTGGCAGAGCAATCAGCCCCAGCATTTT. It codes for CASMWQSNQPQHF.

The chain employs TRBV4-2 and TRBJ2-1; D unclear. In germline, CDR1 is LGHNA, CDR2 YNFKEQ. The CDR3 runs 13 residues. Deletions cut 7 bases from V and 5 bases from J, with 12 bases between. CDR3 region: CASTLDGHNEQFF. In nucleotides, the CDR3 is TGTGCCAGCACCCTCGACGGACACAATGAGCAGTTCTTC.

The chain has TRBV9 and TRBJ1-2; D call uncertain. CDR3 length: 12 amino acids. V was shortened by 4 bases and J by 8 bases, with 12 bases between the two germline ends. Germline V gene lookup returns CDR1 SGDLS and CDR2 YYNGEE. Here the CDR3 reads CASSPLLGGYTF. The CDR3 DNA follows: TGTGCCAGCAGCCCTTTATTGGGCGGCTACACCTTC.